This T cell receptor (beta chain) derives from a study of persistence of HIV-infected CD4 T cells. Study background: A larger, less memory-rich fraction responded to anti-CD3/anti-CD28 beads than to antigen.

The ends were cut back, 5 bases at V and 5 bases at J, with 16 bases in the middle. This CDR3 spans 15 amino acids. Germline V gene sequence: CDR1 SGHTA, CDR2 FQGNSA. Cells were stimulated nonspecifically with anti-CD3/anti-CD28 magnetic beads. CD4+ T cells upregulating both CD40 ligand and CD69 were sorted as responding cells. In this sample, this clone turned up once. Its specificity is unknown. This was the immunoSEQ version 4 assay in survey mode. Profiling relied on immunoSEQ multiplex PCR, and the TCRdb table lists in-frame clones only, not all of them. The table shows about 43,000 clones, with more than 70% occurring only once.

The receptor comes from an adult man with HIV who was CMV-seropositive. J is TRBJ2-4 and V is TRBV7-2; no clear D gene. This specimen consisted of CD4+ T cells sorted from PBMCs after approximately 19-hour stimulation, obtained from a patient who received antiretroviral therapy. The CDR3 spells CASSPPPFTQNIQYF. CDR3 DNA sequence: TGTGCCAGCAGCCCCCCCCCGTTCACTCAAAACATTCAGTACTTC.